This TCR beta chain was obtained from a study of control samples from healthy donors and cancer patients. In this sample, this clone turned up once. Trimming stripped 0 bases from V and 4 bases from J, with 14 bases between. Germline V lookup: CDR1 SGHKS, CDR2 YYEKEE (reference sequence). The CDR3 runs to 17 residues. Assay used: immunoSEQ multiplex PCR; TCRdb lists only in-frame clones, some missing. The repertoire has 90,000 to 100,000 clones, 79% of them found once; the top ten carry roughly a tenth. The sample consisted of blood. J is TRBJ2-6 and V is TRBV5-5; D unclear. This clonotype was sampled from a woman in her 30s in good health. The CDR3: CASSLVVGALGANVLTF. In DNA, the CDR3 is TGTGCCAGCAGCTTGGTAGTAGGCGCGCTCGGGGCCAACGTCCTGACTTTC.